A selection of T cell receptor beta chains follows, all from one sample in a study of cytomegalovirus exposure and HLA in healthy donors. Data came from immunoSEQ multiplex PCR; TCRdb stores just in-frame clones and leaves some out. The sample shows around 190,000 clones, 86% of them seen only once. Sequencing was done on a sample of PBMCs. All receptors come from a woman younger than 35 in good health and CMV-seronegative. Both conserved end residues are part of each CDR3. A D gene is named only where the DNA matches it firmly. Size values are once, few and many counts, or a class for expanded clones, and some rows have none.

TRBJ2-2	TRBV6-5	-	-	TGTGCCAGCAGACCCCAGGGCGGGGAGCTGTTTTTT	CASRPQGGELFF
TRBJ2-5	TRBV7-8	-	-	TGTGCCAGCAGCTTAGCGCGCTTGTATAAACAGCAAGAGACCCAGTACTTC	CASSLARLYKQQETQYF
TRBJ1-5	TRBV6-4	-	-	TGTGCCAGCAGTGGGGAGCGGCAGCCCCAGCATTTT	CASSGERQPQHF
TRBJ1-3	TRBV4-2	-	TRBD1	TGTGCCAGCAGCCCAGACAGGGGAATTAAGAACACCATATATTTT	CASSPDRGIKNTIYF
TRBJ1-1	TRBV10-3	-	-	TGTGCCATCAGTGAGTCGATGACAGGCACTGAAGCTTTCTTT	CAISESMTGTEAFF
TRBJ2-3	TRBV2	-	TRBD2	TGTGCCAGCACCCCCCCTCCACTAGCGGCCCGAAGGGATACGCAGTATTTT	CASTPPPLAARRDTQYF
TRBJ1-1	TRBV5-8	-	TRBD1	TGTGCCAGCAGCCGCAGGGGGTTGAACACTGAAGCTTTCTTT	CASSRRGLNTEAFF
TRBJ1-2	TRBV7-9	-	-	TGTGCCAGCAGCTTTAGGGGCGCGGGGCCCCAGGACTATGGCTACACCTTC	CASSFRGAGPQDYGYTF
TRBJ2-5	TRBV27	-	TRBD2	TGTGCCAGCAGCCATGATAGCGGGGGGGCTTTCCAAGAGACCCAGTACTTC	CASSHDSGGAFQETQYF
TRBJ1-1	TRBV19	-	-	TGTGCCACCATAACCGGGACTTACACTGAAGCTTTCTTT	CATITGTYTEAFF
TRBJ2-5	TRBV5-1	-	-	TGCGCCAGCAGCTTGGTAGCCGACCCAAGAGTGACCCAGTACTTC	CASSLVADPRVTQYF
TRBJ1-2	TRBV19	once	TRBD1	TGTGCCAGTAGTGACCCAGGGGGCAACTATGGCTACACCTTC	CASSDPGGNYGYTF
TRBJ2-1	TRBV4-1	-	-	TGCGCCAGCAGCCAAGGTGGGCTAGCTTGGTACAATGAGCAGTTCTTC	CASSQGGLAWYNEQFF
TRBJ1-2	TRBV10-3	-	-	TGTGCCATCAGTGAGTCCGGGGGGCCTGAGTATGGCTACACCTTC	CAISESGGPEYGYTF
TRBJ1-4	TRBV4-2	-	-	TGTGCCAGCAGCCAAGGGGCGCCAACTAATGAAAAACTGTTTTTT	CASSQGAPTNEKLFF
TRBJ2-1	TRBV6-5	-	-	TGTGCCAGCTCCGTAGAGAGCGGCCCCTACAATGAGCAGTTCTTC	CASSVESGPYNEQFF
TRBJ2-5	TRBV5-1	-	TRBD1	TGCGCCAGCAGCTCGGACAGGGGGCAAGAGACCCAGTACTTC	CASSSDRGQETQYF
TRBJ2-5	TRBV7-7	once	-	TGTGCCAGCAGCTTAGACAGGAAAGAGACCCAGTACTTC	CASSLDRKETQYF
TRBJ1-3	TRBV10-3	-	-	TGTGCCATCAGTGGGCCTGGTGGGCCTGGAAACACCATATATTTT	CAISGPGGPGNTIYF
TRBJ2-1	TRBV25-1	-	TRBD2	TGTGCCAGCAGCCCCCCGGTCGAAGGCGGGAGGACCAATGAGCAGTTCTTC	CASSPPVEGGRTNEQFF
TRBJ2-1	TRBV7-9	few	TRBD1	TGTGCCAGCAGCTTGGGACAGGGGGTCTACAATGAGCAGTTCTTC	CASSLGQGVYNEQFF
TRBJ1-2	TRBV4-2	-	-	TGTGCCAGCAGCCAAGATCCGGGGTATGGCTACACCTTC	CASSQDPGYGYTF
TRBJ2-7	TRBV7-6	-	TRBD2	TGTGCCAGCAGCCTCTGGACTAGCGGGAGCTACGAGCAGTACTTC	CASSLWTSGSYEQYF
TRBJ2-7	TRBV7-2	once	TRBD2	TGTGCCAGCAGCTCTAGCGGTAACTCCTACGAGCAGTACTTC	CASSSSGNSYEQYF
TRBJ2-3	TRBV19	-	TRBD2	TGTGCCAGTAGTATAGTGGGTGGAGGGCTAGCGGGGGCAGGAGATACGCAGTATTTT	CASSIVGGGLAGAGDTQYF
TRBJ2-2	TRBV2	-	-	TGTGCCAGCAGTGGGTTAGCGAAGAACACCGGGGAGCTGTTTTTT	CASSGLAKNTGELFF
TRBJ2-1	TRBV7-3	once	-	TGTGCCAGCAGCGCCGGGCGGGGTACCTACAATGAGCAGTTCTTC	CASSAGRGTYNEQFF